This passage covers 25 T cell receptor beta chains from one sample sequenced in a study of cytomegalovirus exposure and HLA in healthy donors. The PCR ran on 60 Vbeta and 13 Jbeta primers. Only in-frame clones appear in the TCRdb table, and some are missing; sequencing was by immunoSEQ multiplex PCR. The repertoire has 110,000 to 150,000 clones, around three quarters of them found once; the top ten carry roughly 1.9%. The sample taken for sequencing was PBMCs. These receptors originate from a woman aged 60-75 years in good health and CMV-seropositive.

V usage is TRBV5-6 and J usage is TRBJ1-5; D remains unclear. This CDR3 comprises 14 residues. Trimming shortened V by 3 bases and J by 3 bases, and 10 bases separated the two germline ends. The germline V gene has CDR1 SGHDT and CDR2 YYEEEE. CDR3 protein: CASSSVASNQPQHF. The CDR3 DNA is TGTGCCAGCAGCTCGGTAGCCTCCAATCAGCCCCAGCATTTT.

The chain is built from TRBV18 and TRBJ1-2; perhaps TRBD1 as D (5 bases). CDR1 KGHSH and CDR2 LQKENI come from the germline V gene. With 5 bases removed from V and 4 bases from J, the gap between germline ends came to 11 bases. The CDR3 extends over 13 amino acids. CDR3 protein: CASSSGQGYGYTF. The CDR3 DNA reads TGTGCCAGCTCATCTGGCCAGGGCTATGGCTACACCTTC.

The chain carries TRBV5-6 and TRBJ1-1, with D perhaps matching TRBD1 (6 bases). This CDR3 has 15 residues. The V and J ends lost 5 bases and 0 bases respectively, with 14 bases between them. The germline gives CDR1 SGHDT, CDR2 YYEEEE. The CDR3 DNA sequence: TGTGCCAGCAGTGTACCGGGACACCTGAACACTGAAGCTTTCTTT. It is translated as CASSVPGHLNTEAFF.

The CDR3 spells CASRTSGGGGTGELFF. The CDR3 DNA reads TGTGCCAGTCGGACTAGCGGAGGAGGAGGGACCGGGGAGCTGTTTTTT. This chain uses TRBV14 with TRBJ2-2; 10 bases align to TRBD2. V shed 9 bases, J shed 5 bases, and the junction held 12 bases outside the gene matches. The CDR3 totals 16 residues. Looked up from germline, CDR1 is SGHDN and CDR2 is FVKESK.

The chain couples TRBV7-9 to TRBJ2-6, with D possibly TRBD1 on 5 matching bases. Germline assignment: CDR1 SEHNR and CDR2 FQNEAQ (reference sequence). This CDR3 comprises 15 residues. V lost 6 bases and J 1 base, leaving 10 bases between the germline ends. The CDR3 bases are TGTGCCAGCAGACCAGACAGTTCTGGGGCCAACGTCCTGACTTTC. Translation: CASRPDSSGANVLTF.

The chain has TRBV2 and TRBJ2-3; tentatively, D is TRBD2 (6 bases). The CDR3 covers 13 residues. V was clipped by 6 bases and J by 3 bases, with 10 bases between them. Germline CDR1 reads SNHLY; CDR2 reads FYNNEI. CDR3 sequence: CASSIRGTDTQYF. DNA for the CDR3: TGTGCCAGCAGCATACGGGGGACAGATACGCAGTATTTT.

This chain connects TRBV6-1 to TRBJ1-3; tentative D call: TRBD1 (5 bases). Trimming removed 0 bases at V and 7 bases at J, with 13 bases between. This CDR3 is 15 amino acids long. Germline-derived CDR1 and CDR2 are MNHNS and SASEGT. The CDR3 DNA sequence: TGTGCCAGCAGTGAAGCGCCTCAGGGAAGGAACACCATATATTTT. Protein: CASSEAPQGRNTIYF.

This clone was counted once. This chain links TRBV5-6 with TRBJ1-5; 8 bases are shared with TRBD1. Losses at the gene ends were 0 bases for V and 2 bases for J; bases not matched to a gene: 1. CDR1 SGHDT and CDR2 YYEEEE come from the germline V gene. CDR3 size: 15 residues. Here the CDR3 DNA reads TGTGCCAGCAGCTTGGCAGGGGGCGGCAATCAGCCCCAGCATTTT. Residues: CASSLAGGGNQPQHF.

This clone was recorded once. The V call is TRBV19, the J call TRBJ1-2; D might be TRBD1 (6 bases). This CDR3 contains 17 residues. V was pared by 3 bases and J by 4 bases, with 21 bases between. Germline assignment: CDR1 LNHDA and CDR2 SQIVND (reference sequence). The CDR3 protein is CASSIGLRGQGAYGYTF. For the CDR3, the DNA is TGTGCCAGTAGTATCGGACTCCGGGGACAAGGCGCCTATGGCTACACCTTC. The full variable domain, rest sourced from reference TRBV19 and TRBJ1-2, is DGGITQSPKYLFRKEGQNVTLSCEQNLNHDAMYWYRQDPGQGLRLIYYSQIVNDFQKGDIAEGYSVSREKKESFPLTVTSAQKNPTAFYLCASSIGLRGQGAYGYTFGSGTRLTVV.

The chain joins TRBV18 to TRBJ2-7; 10 bases are a match to TRBD1. There are 15 residues in the CDR3. V was clipped by 3 bases and J by 7 bases; unmatched bases: 9. Germline V gives CDR1 KGHSH, CDR2 LQKENI. CDR3 amino acids: CASSPSGQGIREQYF. In DNA form, the CDR3 reads TGTGCCAGCTCACCCTCGGGACAGGGGATTAGGGAGCAGTACTTC.

This clone came up a few times. The chain couples TRBV7-2 to TRBJ2-1; tentatively, D is TRBD2 (7 bases). This CDR3 is 13 amino acids long. Trimming cost V 3 bases and J 10 bases, with 13 bases left between them. Germline V gene lookup returns CDR1 SGHTA and CDR2 FQGNSA. CDR3 region: CASSFRGAREQFF. In DNA form, the CDR3 reads TGTGCCAGCAGCTTCCGGGGGGCCCGGGAGCAGTTCTTC. Filled out from reference TRBV7-2 and TRBJ2-1, the complete variable domain reads GAGVSQSPSNKVTEKGKDVELRCDPISGHTALYWYRQSLGQGLEFLIYFQGNSAPDKSGLPSDRFSAERTGGSVSTLTIQRTQQEDSAVYLCASSFRGAREQFFGPGTRLTVL.

This clone was detected only once. V usage is TRBV5-4 and J usage is TRBJ1-2, with a weak D call TRBD1 (5 bases). Per the germline V gene, CDR1 is SGHNT and CDR2 is YYREEE (reference sequence). V was clipped by 4 bases and J by 7 bases, with 14 bases between them. The CDR3 runs to 13 residues. CDR3 sequence (DNA): TGTGCCAGCAGCCCAACAGGTTCATTTGGCTACACCTTC. Its translation is CASSPTGSFGYTF.

The V gene is TRBV6-6, the J gene TRBJ1-5; no clear D gene. V lost 2 bases to trimming and J lost 1 base, with 9 bases between them. Per the germline V gene, CDR1 is MNHNY and CDR2 is SVGAGI (reference sequence). The length of the CDR3 is 15 residues. The CDR3 DNA sequence: TGTGCCAGCAGTTACGAGGGAAAAAGCAATCAGCCCCAGCATTTT. Translating gives CASSYEGKSNQPQHF.

The chain employs TRBV18 and TRBJ1-2, with 10 bases identical to TRBD1. The germline V gene has CDR1 KGHSH and CDR2 LQKENI. The CDR3 length is 14 residues. V trimming: 3 bases; J trimming: 8 bases; junction bases outside the gene matches: 6. The CDR3 coding sequence is TGTGCCAGCTCACCTGGGACAGGGGTATTGGGCTACACCTTC. It is translated as CASSPGTGVLGYTF.

V is TRBV9 and J is TRBJ2-3; 10 bases align to TRBD2. V shed 4 bases, J shed 2 bases, and the junction held 7 bases outside the gene matches. Looked up from germline, CDR1 is SGDLS and CDR2 is YYNGEE. The CDR3 contains 16 residues. CDR3 bases: TGTGCCAGCAGCCCCCTAGCGGGAGTCATCACAGATACGCAGTATTTT. Residues: CASSPLAGVITDTQYF.

The chain uses TRBV19 and TRBJ2-5; 7 nucleotides line up with TRBD2. The germline CDR1 and CDR2 sequences are LNHDA and SQIVND (reference sequence). The CDR3 has 15 amino acids. V lost 3 bases to trimming and J lost 4 bases; unmatched junction nucleotides: 8. The CDR3 sequence is CASSISGTKGETQYF. CDR3 DNA sequence: TGTGCCAGTAGTATTTCCGGGACTAAGGGAGAGACCCAGTACTTC.

The J gene is TRBJ1-4, the V gene TRBV5-5; D remains ambiguous. CDR3 length: 15 residues. V shed 1 base and J shed 8 bases, with 15 bases lying between them. Germline V gene sequence: CDR1 SGHKS, CDR2 YYEKEE (reference sequence). The CDR3 bases are TGTGCCAGCAGCTTGAACGCCGGTTCACGGGAAAAACTGTTTTTT. It specifies CASSLNAGSREKLFF.

The V and J genes are TRBV19 and TRBJ2-5; TRBD2 is a possible D gene (6 bases). V shed 4 bases and J shed 10 bases, with 13 bases lying between them. Germline CDR1 is LNHDA and CDR2 is SQIVND (reference sequence). The CDR3 spans 12 residues. CDR3 DNA sequence: TGTGCCAGTAGTACCCCCCCGGGAGACCAGTACTTC. Translation gives CASSTPPGDQYF. The full variable domain, its missing parts supplied by reference TRBV19 and TRBJ2-5, is DGGITQSPKYLFRKEGQNVTLSCEQNLNHDAMYWYRQDPGQGLRLIYYSQIVNDFQKGDIAEGYSVSREKKESFPLTVTSAQKNPTAFYLCASSTPPGDQYFGPGTRLLVL.

This clone was observed a handful of times. The rearrangement uses TRBV11-2 and TRBJ1-2; 7 nucleotides align to TRBD1. Germline V CDR1 and CDR2: SGHAT, FQNNGV. The J segment lost 5 bases and the V segment lost 6 bases, leaving 6 bases of the junction unmatched. The CDR3 is 13 amino acids. The CDR3 DNA is TGTGCCAGCAGACCAACGACAGGGTATGGCTACACCTTC. It specifies CASRPTTGYGYTF.

The V and J genes are TRBV1 and TRBJ2-7; TRBD1 was called by the table and not checked on the DNA. TRBV1 is shown as a pseudogene. The CDR3 contains 19 residues. For the CDR3, the DNA is TGCACCAGCAGCCAAGATGGGGCAAGTTGGACAGAACTTACCTACGAGCAGTACTTC. It encodes CTSSQDGASWTELTYEQYF.

This clone has a handful of counts. The chain links TRBV5-1 to TRBJ1-1; 7 nucleotides align to TRBD1. Per germline, CDR1 SGHRS and CDR2 YFSETQ. The CDR3 has 14 residues. Trimming removed 4 bases from V and 0 bases from J; junction bases left unmatched: 3. The CDR3 loop is CASSKQGLNTEAFF. The DNA of the CDR3 is TGCGCCAGCAGCAAACAGGGGTTGAACACTGAAGCTTTCTTT.

This clone was counted a few times. The rearrangement uses TRBV5-1 and TRBJ1-1, with a possible D match to TRBD1 (5 bases). This CDR3 is 15 amino acids long. V was pared by 0 bases and J by 0 bases, with 9 bases between. Germline lookup yields CDR1 SGHRS and CDR2 YFSETQ. The CDR3 nucleotides read TGCGCCAGCAGCTTGGGGGGCAACCTGAACACTGAAGCTTTCTTT. Translated: CASSLGGNLNTEAFF.

There are a few counts of this clone. This specimen includes other DNA sequences encoding the same CDR3. This rearrangement joins TRBV18 to TRBJ1-1; D uncertain. The CDR3 is made up of 15 amino acids. The germline V gene has CDR1 KGHSH and CDR2 LQKENI. Trimming took 0 bases from V and 1 from J, leaving 9 bases between them. Here the CDR3 DNA reads TGTGCCAGCTCACCACCGAGGGTCGGGAACACTGAAGCTTTCTTT. It yields the protein CASSPPRVGNTEAFF.

The chain carries TRBV10-3 and TRBJ2-2; D is undetermined. CDR3 length: 14 residues. Trimming took off 0 bases at V and 4 bases at J, with 6 bases between the two ends. The germline gives CDR1 ENHRY, CDR2 SYGVKD. The CDR3 DNA sequence: TGTGCCATCAGTGAGTCGCCAGTCACCGGGGAGCTGTTTTTT. Translation gives CAISESPVTGELFF.

The CDR3 loop reads CASSVTSGRVGTDTQYF. CDR3 DNA sequence: TGCGCCAGCAGCGTAACTAGCGGGAGGGTTGGCACAGATACGCAGTATTTT. The rearrangement links TRBV5-1 to TRBJ2-3, with TRBD2 identical over 13 bases. The CDR3 extends over 17 amino acids. The V gene's germline CDR1 is SGHRS and CDR2 YFSETQ. V lost 4 bases and J lost 1; bases outside the gene matches: 6.